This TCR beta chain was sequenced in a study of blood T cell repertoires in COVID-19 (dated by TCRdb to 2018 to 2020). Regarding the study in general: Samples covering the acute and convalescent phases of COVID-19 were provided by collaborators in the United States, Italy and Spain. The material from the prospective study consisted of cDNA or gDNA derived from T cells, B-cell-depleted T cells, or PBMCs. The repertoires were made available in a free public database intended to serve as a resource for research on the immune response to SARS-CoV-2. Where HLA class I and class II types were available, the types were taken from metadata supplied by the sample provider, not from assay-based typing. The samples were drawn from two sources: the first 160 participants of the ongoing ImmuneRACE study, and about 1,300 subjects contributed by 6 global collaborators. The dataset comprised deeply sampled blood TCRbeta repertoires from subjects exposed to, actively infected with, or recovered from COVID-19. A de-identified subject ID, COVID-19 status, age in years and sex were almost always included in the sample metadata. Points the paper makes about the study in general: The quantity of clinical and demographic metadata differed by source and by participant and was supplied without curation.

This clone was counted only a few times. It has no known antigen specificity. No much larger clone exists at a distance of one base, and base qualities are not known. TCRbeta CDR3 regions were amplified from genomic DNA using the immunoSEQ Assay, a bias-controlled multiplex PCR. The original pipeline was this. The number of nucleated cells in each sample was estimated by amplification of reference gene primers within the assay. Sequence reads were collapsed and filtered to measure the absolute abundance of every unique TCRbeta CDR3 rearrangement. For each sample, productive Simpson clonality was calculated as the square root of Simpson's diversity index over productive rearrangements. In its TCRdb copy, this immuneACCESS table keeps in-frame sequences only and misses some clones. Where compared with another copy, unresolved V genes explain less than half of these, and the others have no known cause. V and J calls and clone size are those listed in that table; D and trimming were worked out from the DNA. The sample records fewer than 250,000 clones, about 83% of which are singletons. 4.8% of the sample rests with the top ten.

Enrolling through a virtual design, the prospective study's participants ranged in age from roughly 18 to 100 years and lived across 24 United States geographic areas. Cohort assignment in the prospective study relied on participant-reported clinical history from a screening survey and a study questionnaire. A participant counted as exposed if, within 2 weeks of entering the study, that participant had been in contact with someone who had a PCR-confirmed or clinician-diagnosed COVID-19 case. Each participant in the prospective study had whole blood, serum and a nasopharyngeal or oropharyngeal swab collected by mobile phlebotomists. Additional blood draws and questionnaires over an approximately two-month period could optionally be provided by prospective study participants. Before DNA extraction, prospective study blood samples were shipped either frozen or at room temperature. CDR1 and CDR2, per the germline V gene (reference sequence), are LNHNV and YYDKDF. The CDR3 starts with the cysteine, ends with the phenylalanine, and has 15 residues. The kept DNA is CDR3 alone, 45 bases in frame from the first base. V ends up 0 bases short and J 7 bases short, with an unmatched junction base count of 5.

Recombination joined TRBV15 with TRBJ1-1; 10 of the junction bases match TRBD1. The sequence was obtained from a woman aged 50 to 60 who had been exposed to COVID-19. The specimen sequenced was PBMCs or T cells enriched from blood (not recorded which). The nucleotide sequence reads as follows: TGTGCCACCAGCAGAGAGAGGACAGGGGGACGTGAAGCTTTCTTT. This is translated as CATSRERTGGREAFF.